This T cell receptor (beta chain) was obtained from a study of T cell responses to AZD1222 COVID-19 vaccine. Study-wide points: With dominance at 160-218 and 743-854, vaccine-associated CD4 TCRs spanned spike. Spike-specific TCR breadth and depth grew following two AZD1222 doses.

Second-dose groups at about 4 or about 12 weeks were pooled. Using immunoSEQ multiplex PCR, the repertoire was profiled, and TCRdb retains in-frame clones only, with some absent. The sample contains tens of thousands of clones, about four fifths of which appear only once. Germline V gene data show CDR1 as SGHRS and CDR2 as YFSETQ. V was trimmed by 1 base and J by 1 base, leaving 8 bases between them. The CDR3 loop spans 14 amino acids. About this clone itself: Its specificity is unknown.

The chain carries TRBV5-1 and TRBJ2-5; D is ambiguous. This clonotype originated in an adult who received the AZD1222 COVID-19 vaccine. The material sequenced was peripheral blood, taken 28 days after the second AZD1222 dose. As DNA, the CDR3 is TGCGCCAGCAGCTTGCAGCACCGCCAAGAGACCCAGTACTTC. Translating gives CASSLQHRQETQYF.